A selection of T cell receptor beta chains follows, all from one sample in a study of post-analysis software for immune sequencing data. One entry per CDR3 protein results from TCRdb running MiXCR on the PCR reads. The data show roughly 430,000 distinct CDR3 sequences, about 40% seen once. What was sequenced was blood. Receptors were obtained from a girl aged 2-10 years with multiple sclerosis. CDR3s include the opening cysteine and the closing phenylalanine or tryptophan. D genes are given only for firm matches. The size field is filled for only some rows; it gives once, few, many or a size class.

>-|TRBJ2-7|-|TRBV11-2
TGTGCCAGCAGCTCAGTCTGGGACGGAGAGCAGTACTTC
CASSSVWDGEQYF
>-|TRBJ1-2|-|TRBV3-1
TGTGCCAGCAGCCAAGATATCTTTAGTAACTATGGCTACACCTTC
CASSQDIFSNYGYTF
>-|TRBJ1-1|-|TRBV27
TGTGCCAGCAGAGGACAGCGTGAAGCTTTCTTT
CASRGQREAFF
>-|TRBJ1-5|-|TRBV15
TGTGCCACCAGCAAAGGGAGCGGTGAGAGCAATCAGCCCCAGCATTTT
CATSKGSGESNQPQHF
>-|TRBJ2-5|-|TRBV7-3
TGTGCCAGCAGCTTAAGTAGCCAGGTAGAGACCCAGTACTTC
CASSLSSQVETQYF
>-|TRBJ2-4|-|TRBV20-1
TGCAGTGCTAGAATTCCAGCCAAAAACATTCAGTACTTC
CSARIPAKNIQYF
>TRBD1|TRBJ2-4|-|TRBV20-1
TGCAGTGCTGAAGGGACAGGGAAAAACATTCAGTACTTC
CSAEGTGKNIQYF
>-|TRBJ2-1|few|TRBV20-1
TGCAGTGCTAAGTCCCCGGGACCAGACTACAATGAGCAGTTCTTC
CSAKSPGPDYNEQFF
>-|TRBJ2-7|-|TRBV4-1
TGCGCCAGCAGCCAGGCTACTAGGACCTACGAGCAGTACTTC
CASSQATRTYEQYF
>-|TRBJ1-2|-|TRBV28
TGTGCCAGCAGTCCAGCCCCAGGGGCGGGTGGCTACACCTTC
CASSPAPGAGGYTF
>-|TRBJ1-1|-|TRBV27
TGTGCCAGCAGTCGGCCCGGGACTCCGAACACTGAAGCTTTCTTT
CASSRPGTPNTEAFF
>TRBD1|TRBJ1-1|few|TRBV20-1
TGCAGTGCGGGACAGGGGAACACTGAAGCTTTCTTT
CSAGQGNTEAFF
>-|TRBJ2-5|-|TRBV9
TGTGCCAGCAGCGTAGCCGGGGTAACCCAAGAGACCCAGTACTTC
CASSVAGVTQETQYF
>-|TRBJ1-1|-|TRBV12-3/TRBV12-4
TGTGCCAGCAGCACGGGACCCTCGGGCACTGAAGCTTTCTTT
CASSTGPSGTEAFF
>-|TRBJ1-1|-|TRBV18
TGTGTCAGCTCACCCCTTCACAGGAACACTGAAGCTTTCTTT
CVSSPLHRNTEAFF
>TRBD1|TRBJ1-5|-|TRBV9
TGTGCCAGCAGCGTACAGGGGGGAAATCAGCCCCAGCATTTT
CASSVQGGNQPQHF
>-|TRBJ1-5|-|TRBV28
TGTGCCAGCGGCAAGGCCGTTAGCAATCAGCCCCAGCATTTT
CASGKAVSNQPQHF
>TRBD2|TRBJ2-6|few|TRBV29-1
TGCAGCGCCTCCTCCACTAGCGGGAAATCACCTGGGGCCAACGTCCTGACTTTC
CSASSTSGKSPGANVLTF
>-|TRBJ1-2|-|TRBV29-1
TGCAGCGTCCCAGGAGGCTATGGCTACACCTTC
CSVPGGYGYTF
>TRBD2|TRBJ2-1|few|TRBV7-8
TGTGCCAGCAGCGTCAGCGGGACCGCCTACAATGAGCAGTTCTTC
CASSVSGTAYNEQFF
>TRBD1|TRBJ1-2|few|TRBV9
TGTGCCAGCAGCGTAGGCCTCGGGCCAGGGGGAGGCTACACCTTC
CASSVGLGPGGGYTF
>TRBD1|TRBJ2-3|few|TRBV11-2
TGTGCCAGCAGCCCATCCGGACAGGTCACAGATACGCAGTATTTT
CASSPSGQVTDTQYF
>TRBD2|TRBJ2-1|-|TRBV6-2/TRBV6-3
TGTGCCAGCAGTTACTCGGCGGGAGTTAGGTACAATGAGCAGTTCTTC
CASSYSAGVRYNEQFF
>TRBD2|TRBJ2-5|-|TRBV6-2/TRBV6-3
TGTGCCAGCAGCCTCGGGACTAGAGAAGAGACCCAGTACTTC
CASSLGTREETQYF
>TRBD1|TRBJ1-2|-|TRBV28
TGTGCCAGCAGAACCGGACAGGGCTTTAACTATGGCTACACCTTC
CASRTGQGFNYGYTF
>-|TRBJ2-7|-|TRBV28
TGTGCCAGCAGTATCGAGCAGGGCCCTTACGAGCAGTACTTC
CASSIEQGPYEQYF
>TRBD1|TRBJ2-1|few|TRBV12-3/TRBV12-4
TGTGCCAGCAGTTTACTTTGGGGACAGGGAGACAATGAGCAGTTCTTC
CASSLLWGQGDNEQFF
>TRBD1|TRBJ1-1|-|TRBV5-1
TGCGCCAGCAGCGGGGGACAGCCAATCGTTGAAGCTTTCTTT
CASSGGQPIVEAFF
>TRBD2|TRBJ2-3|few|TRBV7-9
TGTGCCAGCAGTTCCGGTAGCGGGAGAGAAAGCACAGATACGCAGTATTTT
CASSSGSGRESTDTQYF
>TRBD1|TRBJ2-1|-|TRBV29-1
TGCAGCGGTTGCGATCGGGGACAGTACAATGAGCAGTTCTTC
CSGCDRGQYNEQFF
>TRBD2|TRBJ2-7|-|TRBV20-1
TGCAGTGCTTCCGGGACTAGCGGAAGAGGGGCCTTCTACGAGCAGTACTTC
CSASGTSGRGAFYEQYF
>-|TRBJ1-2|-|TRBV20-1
TGCAGTGCTATACCCACCCGACAGCTTAACTATGGCTACACCTTC
CSAIPTRQLNYGYTF
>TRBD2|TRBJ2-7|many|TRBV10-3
TGTGCCATCAGTGAGGGACTAGCGATATACGAGCAGTACTTC
CAISEGLAIYEQYF
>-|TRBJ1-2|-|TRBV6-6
TGTGCCAGCAGTGCTCCGGGAGGGGGAGGCTACACCTTC
CASSAPGGGGYTF
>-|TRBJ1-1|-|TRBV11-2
TGTGCCAGCAGCTTAGTTGATCAACCCACTGAAGCTTTCTTT
CASSLVDQPTEAFF
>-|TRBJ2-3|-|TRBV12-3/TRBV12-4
TGTGCCAGCAGTTTGGGCGGCACTGCAGATGCGCAGTATTTT
CASSLGGTADAQYF
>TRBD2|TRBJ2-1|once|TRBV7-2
TGTGCCAGCAGCTTACGATGGCTAGCGGTTCACAATGAGCAGTTCTTC
CASSLRWLAVHNEQFF
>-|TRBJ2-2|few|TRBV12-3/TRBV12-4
TGTGCCAGCAGTTTCGGGGACACCGGGGAGCTGTTTTTT
CASSFGDTGELFF
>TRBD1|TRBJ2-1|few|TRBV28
TGTGCCAGCAGCACCCGGGACAGGCAGTTCTTC
CASSTRDRQFF
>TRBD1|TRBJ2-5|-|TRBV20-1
TGCAGTGCTATCCCGGGACAGGGGAAAGGGACCCAGTACTTC
CSAIPGQGKGTQYF
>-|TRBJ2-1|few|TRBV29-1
TGCAGCGTTGAAGTCCTCCTCACGAGGCAGCCTCGAACCTACAATGAGCAGTTCTTC
CSVEVLLTRQPRTYNEQFF
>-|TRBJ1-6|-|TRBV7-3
TGTGCCAGCAGCTTAATTGGGGTGGGTTCACCCCTCCACTTT
CASSLIGVGSPLHF
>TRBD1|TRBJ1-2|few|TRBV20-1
TGCAGTGCAACCCGGGACAGGGTTTTCCATGGCTACACCTTC
CSATRDRVFHGYTF
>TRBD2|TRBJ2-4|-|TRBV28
TGTGCCAGCAGGCGAGCGGGAGTAGTCGGCGCCAAAAACATTCAGTACTTC
CASRRAGVVGAKNIQYF
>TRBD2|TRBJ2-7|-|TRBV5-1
TGCGCCAGCAGCTCCGGACTAGTGATCTACGAGCAGTACTTC
CASSSGLVIYEQYF
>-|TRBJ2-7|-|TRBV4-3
TGCGCCAGCAGCCCCGGTCTTCCATCTAGCCATCTTTCCTACGAGCAGTACTTC
CASSPGLPSSHLSYEQYF
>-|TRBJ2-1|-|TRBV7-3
TGTGCCAGCAGTTCAGACCGAATCTACAATGAGCAGTTCTTC
CASSSDRIYNEQFF